These T cell receptor beta chains were read from a single sample in a study of control samples from healthy donors and cancer patients. The method was immunoSEQ multiplex PCR; TCRdb's version includes in-frame clones alone and lacks a portion of them. The table has around 93,000 clones, roughly 92% seen once. What was sequenced was blood. The receptors were gathered from a human donor in good health. The donor label of this sample is uncertain. CDR3s include the opening cysteine and the closing phenylalanine or tryptophan. D genes are given only for firm matches. Size is omitted from some rows. Given values are once, few, many or a class for expanded clones.

TGTGCCAGCAGACGCGACAGGACAAGCTCCTATAATTCACCCCTCCACTTT,CASRRDRTSSYNSPLHF,NA,TRBJ1-6,TRBV11-2,once
TGCGCCAGCAGTGAGTCACAGGCCGTTTTCGGAAACACCATATATTTT,CASSESQAVFGNTIYF,NA,TRBJ1-3,TRBV10-1,NA
TGTGCCAGCAGCGTTGATACGGGTTTTGAAAAACTGTTTTTT,CASSVDTGFEKLFF,NA,TRBJ1-4,TRBV9,NA
TGTGCCAGCGCAGGACAGGGTTCCTATAATTCACCCCTCCACTTT,CASAGQGSYNSPLHF,TRBD1,TRBJ1-6,TRBV13,NA
TGCAGCTTTACACCCCAGGAGATCTACAATGAGCAGTTCTTC,CSFTPQEIYNEQFF,NA,TRBJ2-1,TRBV29-1,NA
TGCGCCAGCAGCTTGGTCGGCCTGGTGGACACTGAAGCTTTCTTT,CASSLVGLVDTEAFF,NA,TRBJ1-1,TRBV5-1,NA
TGTGCCAGCAGTTTCCGGGGGGGAGTTGGCTACACCTTC,CASSFRGGVGYTF,NA,TRBJ1-2,TRBV12-3/TRBV12-4,NA
TGTGCCAGTAGTATAGTGGGACTAGCGGGGGTGGCAGATACGCAGTATTTT,CASSIVGLAGVADTQYF,TRBD2,TRBJ2-3,TRBV19,NA
TGTGCCAGCAGCTTAGTGTCTCAGTTCCTTTCCCGAGGAAACACCATATATTTT,CASSLVSQFLSRGNTIYF,NA,TRBJ1-3,TRBV7-9,NA
TGTGCCAGCAGCGGAAGACAACGGGGGGATACGCAGTATTTT,CASSGRQRGDTQYF,NA,TRBJ2-3,TRBV9,NA
TGTGCCAGCCTCTACGTGACGGGGAGCACAGATACGCAGTATTTT,CASLYVTGSTDTQYF,NA,TRBJ2-3,TRBV7-9,NA
TGTGCCAGCAGCTCATTCGGGGGCTCTGGGGCCAACGTCCTGACTTTC,CASSSFGGSGANVLTF,NA,TRBJ2-6,TRBV5-4,few
TGTGCCAGCAGTTTAAGTGGGTACCAAGAGACCCAGTACTTC,CASSLSGYQETQYF,NA,TRBJ2-5,TRBV27,once
TGTGCCACCTACTTGGGGGGCTTGTACAATGAGCAGTTCTTC,CATYLGGLYNEQFF,NA,TRBJ2-1,TRBV10-3,NA
TGTGCCAGCAGTCCAACCAACAGGGTTCAAGAGACCCAGTACTTC,CASSPTNRVQETQYF,NA,TRBJ2-5,TRBV2,NA
TGCAGTGCTGGCACGCGCGATGGCTACACCTTC,CSAGTRDGYTF,NA,TRBJ1-2,TRBV20-1,NA
TGTGCCAGCAGCTCTGTACTCAGGTCCTCCTCTGGAAACACCATATATTTT,CASSSVLRSSSGNTIYF,NA,TRBJ1-3,TRBV7-9,NA
TGTGCCAGCCTCCTTCCGGGGGGCCGGGAGACCCAGTACTTC,CASLLPGGRETQYF,NA,TRBJ2-5,TRBV6-5,NA
TGTGCCAGCAGCCTAACTACAGGGGGCAGTGGCTACACCTTC,CASSLTTGGSGYTF,TRBD1,TRBJ1-2,TRBV4-2,NA
TGTGCCAGCAGCTCTCCGAACAGGGGGATCCGTTCACCCCTCCACTTT,CASSSPNRGIRSPLHF,TRBD1,TRBJ1-6,TRBV5-6,NA
TGTGCCAGCAGTGGGACAGCCCACGGGGAGCTGTTTTTT,CASSGTAHGELFF,TRBD1,TRBJ2-2,TRBV12-3/TRBV12-4,NA
TGTGCCAGCAGTCCCCGGGGCGGCTACACCTTC,CASSPRGGYTF,NA,TRBJ1-2,TRBV12-3/TRBV12-4,NA
TGCGCCAGCAGCCCGACTCCGGGACAGGGAGGAAATTCACCCCTCCACTTT,CASSPTPGQGGNSPLHF,TRBD1,TRBJ1-6,TRBV5-1,NA
TGTGCCAGCAGCCAGGGACAGGGATTTGGAAACACCATATATTTT,CASSQGQGFGNTIYF,TRBD1,TRBJ1-3,TRBV3-1/TRBV3-2,few
TGTGCCTGGAGTCGGGACACCATATATTTT,CAWSRDTIYF,NA,TRBJ1-3,TRBV30,once
TGTGCCAGCAGCCCTGACAGGGCGAGAACCGGGGAGCTGTTTTTT,CASSPDRARTGELFF,TRBD1,TRBJ2-2,TRBV7-7,NA
TGTGCCAGCAGCTTAAACCTTTTTTACGAGCAGTACTTC,CASSLNLFYEQYF,NA,TRBJ2-7,TRBV5-4,NA
TGTGCCAGCAGCAACGCCCCCGGCGGCTATGGCTACACCTTC,CASSNAPGGYGYTF,NA,TRBJ1-2,TRBV7-3,NA